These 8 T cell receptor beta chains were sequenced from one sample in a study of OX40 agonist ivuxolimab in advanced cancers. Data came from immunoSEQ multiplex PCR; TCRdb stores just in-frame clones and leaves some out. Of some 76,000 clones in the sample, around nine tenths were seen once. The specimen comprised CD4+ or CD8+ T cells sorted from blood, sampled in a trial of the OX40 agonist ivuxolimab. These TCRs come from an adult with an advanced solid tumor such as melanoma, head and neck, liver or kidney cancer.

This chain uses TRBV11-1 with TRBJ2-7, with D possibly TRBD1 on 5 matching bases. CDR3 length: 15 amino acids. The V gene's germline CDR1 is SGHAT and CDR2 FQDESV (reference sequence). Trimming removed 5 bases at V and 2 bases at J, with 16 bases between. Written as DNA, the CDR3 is TGTGCCAGCAGCCACCAGAGTAGGGGCACCTACGAGCAGTACTTC. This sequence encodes CASSHQSRGTYEQYF.

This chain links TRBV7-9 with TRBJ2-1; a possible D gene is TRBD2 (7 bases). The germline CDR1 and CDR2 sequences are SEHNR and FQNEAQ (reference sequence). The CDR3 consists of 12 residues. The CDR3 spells CGEGGVDNEQFF. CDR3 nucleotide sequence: TGTGGGGAGGGGGGCGTAGACAATGAGCAGTTCTTC.

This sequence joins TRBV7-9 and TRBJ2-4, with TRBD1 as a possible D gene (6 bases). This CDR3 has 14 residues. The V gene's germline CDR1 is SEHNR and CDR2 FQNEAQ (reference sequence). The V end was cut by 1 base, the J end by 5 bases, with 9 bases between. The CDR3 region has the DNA TGTGCCAGCAGCTTAGGGGGACAAGAAAACATTCAGTACTTC. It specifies CASSLGGQENIQYF.

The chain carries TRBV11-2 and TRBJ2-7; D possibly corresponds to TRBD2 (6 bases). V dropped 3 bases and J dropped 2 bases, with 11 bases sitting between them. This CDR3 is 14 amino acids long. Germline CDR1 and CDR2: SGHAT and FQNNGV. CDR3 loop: CASSFTGSTYEQYF. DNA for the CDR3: TGTGCCAGCAGCTTTACCGGGAGCACCTACGAGCAGTACTTC.

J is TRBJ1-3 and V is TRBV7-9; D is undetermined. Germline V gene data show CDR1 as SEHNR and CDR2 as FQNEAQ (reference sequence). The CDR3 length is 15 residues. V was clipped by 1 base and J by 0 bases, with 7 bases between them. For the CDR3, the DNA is TGTGCCAGCAGCTTAGTTGGGAGCTCTGGAAACACCATATATTTT. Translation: CASSLVGSSGNTIYF.

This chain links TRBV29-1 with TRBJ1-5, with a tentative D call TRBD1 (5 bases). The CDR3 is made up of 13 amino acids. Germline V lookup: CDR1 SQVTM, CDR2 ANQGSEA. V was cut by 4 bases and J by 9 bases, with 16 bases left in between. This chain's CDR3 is CSVAGDSSGPQHF. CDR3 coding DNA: TGCAGCGTTGCGGGTGACAGTTCCGGGCCCCAGCATTTT.

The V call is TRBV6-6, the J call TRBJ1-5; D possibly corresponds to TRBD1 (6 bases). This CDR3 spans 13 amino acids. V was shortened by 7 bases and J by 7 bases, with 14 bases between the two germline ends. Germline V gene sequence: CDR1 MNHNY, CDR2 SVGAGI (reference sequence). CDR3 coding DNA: TGTGCCAGCAATCAACAGGGACGGCAGCCCCAGCATTTT. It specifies CASNQQGRQPQHF.

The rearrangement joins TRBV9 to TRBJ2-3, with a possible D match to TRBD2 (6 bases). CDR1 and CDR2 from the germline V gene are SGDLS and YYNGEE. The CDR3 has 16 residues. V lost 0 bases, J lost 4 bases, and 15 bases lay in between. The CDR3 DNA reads TGTGCCAGCAGCGTAGTGGGAAGTGGGGGGTCAGATACGCAGTATTTT. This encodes CASSVVGSGGSDTQYF.